This T cell receptor beta chain was recorded in a study of T cells in Graves' hyperthyroidism and ophthalmopathy. Study-wide results and limits: Most thyroid clonotypes with frequency above 0.001 were detected in blood.

V was pared by 4 bases and J by 5 bases, with 5 bases of the junction left unmatched. This CDR3 is built from 15 residues. Exclusion criteria comprised uncontrolled infection, other autoimmune disease, pregnancy or lactation. Clinical symptoms, serum thyroxine and TRAb, thyroid ultrasound and orbital computed tomography were used for the diagnoses. TCR beta CDR3 regions were amplified from RNA. First-round RT-PCR with HTBI primers amplified the TCR CDR3 region. From the multiplex PCR reads, TCRdb called clonotypes with MiXCR, one entry per CDR3 protein. Found here are roughly 510,000 distinct CDR3 sequences, 40% to 50% of them singletons; the top ten hold approximately 44%. This clonotype was recorded a few times. Antigen specificity is unknown.

The sequence derives from an adult woman with Graves' disease, either hyperthyroidism or ophthalmopathy (not recorded which). The V call is TRBV12-3 or TRBV12-4, the J call TRBJ2-7, with 13 bases aligning to TRBD2. The sample consisted of peripheral blood or thyroid tissue (not recorded which). The CDR3 DNA follows: TGTGCCAGCAGTTACCGGACTAGCGGGAGACACGAGCAGTACTTC. Amino acids: CASSYRTSGRHEQYF.